This TCR beta chain emerged from a study of a mutant IDH1 vaccine in newly diagnosed glioma. Study information: The initiation of vaccination occurred 4-6 weeks after radiotherapy alone, or with temozolomide cycles.

Trimming left V 0 bases short and J 0 bases short, with 10 bases between. The CDR3 is 16 amino acids. The V gene's germline CDR1 is SGHRS and CDR2 YFSETQ. The time point denotes: week 47, end of study. All doses held 300 ug of mutant IDH1 20-mer peptide, with topical imiquimod. General study results and limits: Immune responses induced by the vaccine were seen in over 80% of patients, spanning multiple MHC alleles.

Points on this clone: Its antigen is not known.

This table comes from immunoSEQ multiplex PCR, and its TCRdb copy is limited to in-frame clones, with some not included. The sample shows tens of thousands of clones, roughly four fifths of them seen only once. The gene calls are TRBV5-1 and TRBJ1-3; D unclear. The specimen comprised PBMCs, sampled from a glioma patient whose treatment included an IDH1 peptide vaccine. The receptor was isolated from a woman in her forties or fifties with glioma. CDR3 sequence reads: CASSLESGFSGNTIYF. CDR3 DNA: TGCGCCAGCAGCTTGGAATCTGGGTTCTCTGGAAACACCATATATTTT. Looking up the rest from reference TRBV5-1 and TRBJ1-3 gives the full variable domain: KAGVTQTPRYLIKTRGQQVTLSCSPISGHRSVSWYQQTPGQGLQFLFEYFSETQRNKGNFPGRFSGRQFSNSRSEMNVSTLELGDSALYLCASSLESGFSGNTIYFGEGSWLTVV.